This T cell receptor beta chain was documented in a study of blood T cell repertoires in COVID-19. Overall study context: T cells, B-cell-depleted T cells, or PBMCs provided the cDNA or gDNA that served as material.

Here immunoSEQ multiplex PCR was the method, and the copy in TCRdb shows in-frame clones only, minus some. The data show some 210,000 clones, 84% seen once. Germline V gene data show CDR1 as MNHEY and CDR2 as SVGAGI. Trimming pared 8 bases from V and 0 bases from J, leaving 14 bases between. The CDR3 extends over 15 amino acids. The material sequenced was peripheral blood. This chain joins TRBV6-5 and TRBJ1-5; weak D call: TRBD1 (5 bases). This receptor was taken from a woman in her 70s with active or convalescent COVID-19. The CDR3 spells CASRSWGDSNQPQHF. CDR3 nucleotides: TGTGCCAGCCGATCTTGGGGGGATAGCAATCAGCCCCAGCATTTT.